This passage covers 30 T cell receptor beta chains from one sample sequenced in a study of cytomegalovirus exposure and HLA in healthy donors. TCRdb's table, derived via immunoSEQ multiplex PCR, lists solely in-frame clones and lacks some. Here the sample spans 150,000 to 200,000 clones, over 85% being singletons. The sequenced material came from PBMCs. The receptor set was obtained from a woman aged 18 to 35 in good health and CMV-seropositive.

V and J are TRBV5-4 and TRBJ1-1, with 7 positions matching TRBD1. The germline V gene has CDR1 SGHNT and CDR2 YYREEE (reference sequence). The CDR3 is 14 residues long. With V trimmed by 0 bases and J by 3 bases, 2 bases remained unmatched. For the CDR3, the DNA is TGTGCCAGCAGCTTGGCAGGACAGGACACTGAAGCTTTCTTT. It yields the protein CASSLAGQDTEAFF.

The CDR3 here is CASSQELAGAIYNEQFF. The CDR3 coding sequence is TGTGCCAGCAGCCAAGAGCTAGCGGGGGCGATCTACAATGAGCAGTTCTTC. The genes are TRBV4-2 and TRBJ2-1, with 10 nucleotides matching TRBD2. The germline V gene encodes CDR1 LGHNA and CDR2 YNFKEQ. The CDR3 extends over 17 amino acids. V trimming: 0 bases; J trimming: 3 bases; junction bases outside the gene matches: 5.

The V call is TRBV6-6, the J call TRBJ2-7; 7 bases fit TRBD1. CDR3 length equals 14 residues. Per the germline V gene, CDR1 is MNHNY and CDR2 is SVGAGI (reference sequence). After removal of 6 bases from V and 3 bases from J, the junction contained 8 bases not matched to a gene. CDR3 in amino acids: CASRPGQYFYEQYF. CDR3 DNA sequence: TGTGCCAGCAGACCGGGACAGTACTTCTACGAGCAGTACTTC.

The chain is built from TRBV19 and TRBJ2-1; D perhaps matches TRBD2 (6 bases). The V and J ends lost 6 bases and 4 bases respectively, with 13 bases between them. There are 14 residues in the CDR3. From germline, CDR1 is LNHDA and CDR2 SQIVND (reference sequence). CDR3 amino acids: CASRSGTVYNEQFF. The CDR3 coding sequence is TGTGCCAGTAGGAGTGGGACTGTGTACAATGAGCAGTTCTTC.

The V gene is TRBV9, the J gene TRBJ2-1; 10 bases match TRBD2. Germline lookup yields CDR1 SGDLS and CDR2 YYNGEE. Trimming removed 0 bases from V and 0 bases from J; junction bases left unmatched: 3. The CDR3 loop spans 17 amino acids. This CDR3 is CASSVGLAGNSYNEQFF. The DNA for the CDR3 is TGTGCCAGCAGCGTAGGACTAGCGGGCAACTCCTACAATGAGCAGTTCTTC.

The rearrangement links TRBV5-4 to TRBJ2-7; 8 bases agree with TRBD2. V was clipped by 0 bases and J by 2 bases; unmatched bases: 4. The CDR3 covers 15 residues. CDR1 and CDR2 from the germline V gene are SGHNT and YYREEE (reference sequence). For the CDR3, the DNA is TGTGCCAGCAGCTTGGGAGCGGGAGTTCCCTACGAGCAGTACTTC. Protein sequence: CASSLGAGVPYEQYF.

V usage is TRBV5-1 and J usage is TRBJ2-5; the D gene is possibly TRBD1 (6 bases). Germline lookup yields CDR1 SGHRS and CDR2 YFSETQ. V was pared by 4 bases and J by 1 base, with 14 bases between. The CDR3 sequence is 15 residues long. The CDR3 here is CASSLMGQAQETQYF. CDR3 DNA: TGCGCCAGCAGCCTGATGGGACAAGCCCAAGAGACCCAGTACTTC.

V gene TRBV19 combines with J gene TRBJ2-1, with 11 bases identical to TRBD2. This CDR3 is 15 amino acids long. Germline CDR1 LNHDA, CDR2 SQIVND (reference sequence). V shed 3 bases, J shed 5 bases, and the junction held 3 bases outside the gene matches. This CDR3 reads CASSISGRADNEQFF. The CDR3 region has the DNA TGTGCCAGTAGTATTAGCGGGAGGGCCGACAATGAGCAGTTCTTC. The entire variable domain, with the rest obtained from reference TRBV19 and TRBJ2-1, is as follows: DGGITQSPKYLFRKEGQNVTLSCEQNLNHDAMYWYRQDPGQGLRLIYYSQIVNDFQKGDIAEGYSVSREKKESFPLTVTSAQKNPTAFYLCASSISGRADNEQFFGPGTRLTVL.

This sequence joins TRBV10-1 and TRBJ2-7; 12 nucleotides match TRBD2. The V and J ends lost 7 bases and 1 base, in that order; junction bases with no gene match: 5. The CDR3 consists of 15 residues. Germline V CDR1 and CDR2: WNHNN, SYGVQD (reference sequence). The CDR3 bases are TGCGCCAGCACTGATGGACTAGCGGGGTCCTACGAGCAGTACTTC. Translation gives CASTDGLAGSYEQYF.

The chain employs TRBV13 and TRBJ1-4; D gene uncertain. The CDR3 has 13 amino acids. V lost 5 bases, J lost 5 bases, and 9 bases lay in between. Germline assignment: CDR1 PRHDT and CDR2 FYEKMQ (reference sequence). The CDR3 sequence is CASSGVGNEKLFF. DNA for the CDR3: TGTGCCAGCAGCGGAGTTGGGAATGAAAAACTGTTTTTT.

This clone was found once. The chain is built from TRBV30 and TRBJ2-3; possibly TRBD2 for D (5 bases). The CDR3 consists of 11 residues. Looked up from germline, CDR1 is GTSNPN and CDR2 is SVGIG (reference sequence). The germline V and J ends were trimmed by 3 bases and 5 bases, with 6 bases remaining between them. The CDR3 DNA reads TGTGCCTGGAGACTAGAAGATACGCAGTATTTT. As protein: CAWRLEDTQYF.

This clone was recorded once. The rearrangement links TRBV4-3 to TRBJ1-5; perhaps TRBD1 as D (5 bases). Germline V gene data show CDR1 as LGHNA and CDR2 as YSLEER. Trimming removed 0 bases from V and 6 bases from J, with 9 bases in between. The CDR3 sequence is 14 residues long. CDR3 sequence (DNA): TGCGCCAGCAGCCAAGATCGGGGGTTTCAGCCCCAGCATTTT. It yields the protein CASSQDRGFQPQHF.

V is TRBV9 and J is TRBJ2-5; D unresolved. The CDR3 runs 16 residues. Germline CDR1 reads SGDLS; CDR2 reads YYNGEE. Trimming shortened V by 0 bases and J by 0 bases, and 12 bases separated the two germline ends. CDR3 residues: CASSVGFNTYQETQYF. The CDR3 region has the DNA TGTGCCAGCAGCGTAGGCTTTAACACGTACCAAGAGACCCAGTACTTC.

V is TRBV5-4 and J is TRBJ2-1; 13 bases are shared with TRBD2. The V and J ends lost 2 bases and 6 bases, in that order; junction bases with no gene match: 2. This CDR3 has 15 residues. The germline gives CDR1 SGHNT, CDR2 YYREEE (reference sequence). The CDR3 coding sequence is TGTGCCAGCAGCTTCGGGACTAGCGGGATCAATGAGCAGTTCTTC. Its protein is CASSFGTSGINEQFF.

The rearrangement joins TRBV11-2 to TRBJ2-7; a weak D match, TRBD2 (7 bases). The CDR3 sequence is 14 residues long. Germline V gene data show CDR1 as SGHAT and CDR2 as FQNNGV. The V and J ends lost 5 bases and 3 bases respectively, with 14 bases between them. For the CDR3, the DNA is TGTGCCAGCAGCCTAGGGGGGGGATTCTACGAGCAGTACTTC. This encodes CASSLGGGFYEQYF.

The V and J genes are TRBV7-2 and TRBJ2-7; 10 bases match TRBD2. The CDR3 spans 18 residues. Trimming took 4 bases from V and 3 from J; bases not matched to a gene: 15. Germline loops: CDR1 SGHTA, CDR2 FQGNSA. CDR3 sequence (DNA): TGTGCCAGCAGCTATTACGGAGCGGGAGGGCCAATTCGCTACGAGCAGTACTTC. Translating it yields CASSYYGAGGPIRYEQYF. The full variable domain, in which reference TRBV7-2 and TRBJ2-7 provide the parts outside the CDR3, is GAGVSQSPSNKVTEKGKDVELRCDPISGHTALYWYRQSLGQGLEFLIYFQGNSAPDKSGLPSDRFSAERTGGSVSTLTIQRTQQEDSAVYLCASSYYGAGGPIRYEQYFGPGTRLTVT.

The count of this clone is one. The rearrangement joins TRBV5-1 to TRBJ1-2; D ambiguous. With 4 bases removed from V and 3 bases from J, the gap between germline ends came to 13 bases. The CDR3 loop spans 14 amino acids. Germline CDR1 is SGHRS and CDR2 is YFSETQ. The CDR3 sequence is CASSINLPYYGYTF. The CDR3 DNA reads as TGCGCCAGCAGCATTAATCTCCCTTACTATGGCTACACCTTC.

This sequence joins TRBV11-3 and TRBJ2-2, with TRBD2 matching over 7 bases. Looked up from germline, CDR1 is SGHNT and CDR2 is YENEEA. The V and J ends lost 3 bases and 4 bases, in that order; junction bases with no gene match: 2. The CDR3 loop spans 14 amino acids. The CDR3 region has the DNA TGTGCCAGCAGCTTGGGCGGGGGCACCGGGGAGCTGTTTTTT. The encoded protein is CASSLGGGTGELFF.

The V gene is TRBV4-1, the J gene TRBJ1-1, with TRBD1 as a possible D gene (6 bases). The germline V gene encodes CDR1 MGHRA and CDR2 YSYEKL. V lost 5 bases and J lost 1, with 17 bases in between. CDR3 length: 16 amino acids. For the CDR3, the DNA is TGCGCCAGCAGCTCCGATCCCGGGACATCGAACACTGAAGCTTTCTTT. This translates into CASSSDPGTSNTEAFF.

The chain uses TRBV9 and TRBJ2-1, with D possibly matching TRBD2 (6 bases). The CDR3 spans 15 residues. Between the trimmed V and J ends, which lost 4 bases and 5 bases, there was a span of 16 bases. Germline V lookup: CDR1 SGDLS, CDR2 YYNGEE. The CDR3 DNA follows: TGTGCCAGCAGCACCGCCGGGACTTCTAACAATGAGCAGTTCTTC. It translates to CASSTAGTSNNEQFF.

The rearrangement joins TRBV11-3 to TRBJ2-2; tentative D call: TRBD2 (5 bases). Between the trimmed V and J ends, which lost 0 bases and 6 bases, there was a span of 11 bases. The CDR3 runs to 15 residues. Germline-derived CDR1 and CDR2 are SGHNT and YENEEA. DNA of the CDR3: TGTGCCAGCAGCTTAGAAATCGGGAATTCCGGGGAGCTGTTTTTT. Translated: CASSLEIGNSGELFF.

The V call is TRBV20-1, the J call TRBJ1-4; D is uncertain. The CDR3 runs 11 residues. CDR1 and CDR2 (germline): DFQATT, SNEGSKA (reference sequence). The ends were cut back, 8 bases at V and 5 bases at J, with 9 bases in the middle. In DNA, the CDR3 is TGCAGTTCCCTTTTCAATGAAAAACTGTTTTTT. It yields the protein CSSLFNEKLFF.

V is TRBV27 and J is TRBJ1-2, with 7 bases fitting TRBD1. The V gene's germline CDR1 is MNHEY and CDR2 SMNVEV (reference sequence). The CDR3 is 13 amino acids. V gave up 7 bases and J gave up 2 bases; unmatched junction bases: 4. CDR3 residues: CASMPDRNYGYTF. The CDR3, as DNA: TGTGCCAGCATGCCGGACAGGAACTATGGCTACACCTTC.

This chain joins TRBV5-1 and TRBJ1-5; TRBD1 might be the D (5 bases). Germline assignment: CDR1 SGHRS and CDR2 YFSETQ. The V gene lost 2 bases and the J gene lost 2 bases, with 11 bases spanning the gap. This CDR3 has 15 amino acids. DNA for the CDR3: TGCGCCAGCAGCTTTTCCGGACAAGGCAATCAGCCCCAGCATTTT. It is translated as CASSFSGQGNQPQHF.

The chain uses TRBV5-1 and TRBJ2-7; the match to TRBD1 covers 7 bases. The CDR3 runs 13 residues. Germline V gene lookup returns CDR1 SGHRS and CDR2 YFSETQ. V was clipped by 5 bases and J by 5 bases; unmatched bases: 7. CDR3 in amino acids: CASSSYQGDEQYF. Written as DNA, the CDR3 is TGCGCCAGCAGTTCCTATCAGGGGGACGAGCAGTACTTC.

The J gene is TRBJ1-2, the V gene TRBV4-2; 7 bases align to TRBD1. CDR1 and CDR2 from the germline V gene are LGHNA and YNFKEQ. The V segment lost 2 bases and the J segment 4 bases; nucleotides outside the gene matches: 7. The CDR3 consists of 15 residues. Written as DNA, the CDR3 is TGTGCCAGCAGCCAAAACACACAGGGGACCTATGGCTACACCTTC. It encodes CASSQNTQGTYGYTF.

The chain links TRBV19 to TRBJ1-2; TRBD1 matches 11 bases. Germline lookup yields CDR1 LNHDA and CDR2 SQIVND (reference sequence). The CDR3 covers 16 residues. V shed 7 bases and J 5 bases; nucleotides not matched to a gene: 12. CDR3 coding DNA: TGTGCCAGTACCCCTCCGGACAGGGGGCGCGGGTATGGCTACACCTTC. Translation gives CASTPPDRGRGYGYTF.

V is TRBV28 and J is TRBJ1-4; the D is unclear. V gave up 3 bases and J gave up 0 bases, with 8 bases separating them. From germline, CDR1 is MDHEN and CDR2 SYDVKM. There are 15 residues in the CDR3. Here the CDR3 DNA reads TGTGCCAGCAGTTTTTACACATCAACTAATGAAAAACTGTTTTTT. Translated: CASSFYTSTNEKLFF.

The V call is TRBV5-1, the J call TRBJ1-4; TRBD1 aligns across 8 bases. Germline lookup yields CDR1 SGHRS and CDR2 YFSETQ. The CDR3 sequence is 16 residues long. V shed 2 bases, J shed 2 bases, and the junction held 5 bases outside the gene matches. CDR3 sequence reads: CASSFGQGRTNEKLFF. CDR3 bases: TGCGCCAGCAGCTTTGGACAGGGAAGGACTAATGAAAAACTGTTTTTT. Full variable domain (remainder filled in from reference TRBV5-1 and TRBJ1-4): KAGVTQTPRYLIKTRGQQVTLSCSPISGHRSVSWYQQTPGQGLQFLFEYFSETQRNKGNFPGRFSGRQFSNSRSEMNVSTLELGDSALYLCASSFGQGRTNEKLFFGSGTQLSVL.

This clone was detected only a few times. The chain links TRBV29-1 to TRBJ2-7, with TRBD2 matching over 13 bases. The CDR3 contains 15 residues. V dropped 7 bases and J dropped 5; count of bases not matched to a gene: 11. Germline loops: CDR1 SQVTM, CDR2 ANQGSEA. Here the CDR3 DNA reads TGCAGCGCCATACTGACTAGCGGGAGGCTGAACGAGCAGTACTTC. Translation: CSAILTSGRLNEQYF.